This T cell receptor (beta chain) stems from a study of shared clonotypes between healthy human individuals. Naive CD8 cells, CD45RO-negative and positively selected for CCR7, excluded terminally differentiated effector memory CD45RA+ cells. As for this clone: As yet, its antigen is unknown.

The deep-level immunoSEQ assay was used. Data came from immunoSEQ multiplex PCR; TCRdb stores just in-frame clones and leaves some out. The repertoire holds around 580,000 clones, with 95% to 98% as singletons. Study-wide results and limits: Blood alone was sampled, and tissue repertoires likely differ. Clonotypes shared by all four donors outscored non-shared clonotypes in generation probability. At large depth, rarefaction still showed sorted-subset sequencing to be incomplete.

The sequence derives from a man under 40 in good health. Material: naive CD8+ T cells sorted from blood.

The CDR3 loop reads CASSPRTSSGTGELFF. In DNA, the CDR3 is TGTGCCAGCAGCCCCCGGACTAGCTCCGGAACCGGGGAGCTGTTTTTT. J is TRBJ2-2 and V is TRBV11-3; 8 nucleotides match TRBD2. CDR3 length equals 16 residues. Per germline, CDR1 SGHNT and CDR2 YENEEA. V trimming: 5 bases; J trimming: 5 bases; junction bases outside the gene matches: 10. The complete variable domain, with remaining parts taken from reference TRBV11-3 and TRBJ2-2, reads EAGVVQSPRYKIIEKKQPVAFWCNPISGHNTLYWYLQNLGQGPELLIRYENEEAVDDSQLPKDRFSAERLKGVDSTLKIQPAELGDSAVYLCASSPRTSSGTGELFFGEGSRLTVL.